A single sample is the source of the 8 T cell receptor beta chains below, sequenced in a study of spatial heterogeneity in lung cancer. Each CDR3 protein gets one entry after TCRdb re-called the 5' RACE reads with MiXCR. The sample has 30,000 to 45,000 distinct CDR3 sequences, 4% to 6% seen once. The time point here: sample taken at primary tumor resection. Tumor, nontumor lung or frozen PBMC supplied whole RNA that was sequenced unsorted. The input for sequencing was PBMCs, taken at surgery. Every receptor here comes from a female donor with early-stage non-small cell lung cancer.

At least ten counts were recorded for this clonotype. The gene calls are TRBV20-1 and TRBJ2-1; a possible D gene is TRBD1 (5 bases). Trimming removed 6 bases at V and 2 bases at J, with 14 bases between. The V gene's germline CDR1 is DFQATT and CDR2 SNEGSKA (reference sequence). The CDR3 length is 14 residues. The DNA for the CDR3 is TGCAGTGCGACCACAGGTCTGCCCTACAATGAGCAGTTCTTC. This sequence encodes CSATTGLPYNEQFF.

The gene calls are TRBV5-1 and TRBJ1-1; a weak D match, TRBD1 (5 bases). There are 14 residues in the CDR3. V lost 4 bases to trimming and J lost 0 bases, with 10 bases between them. Per germline, CDR1 SGHRS and CDR2 YFSETQ. The CDR3 is CASSKTALNTEAFF. CDR3 nucleotide sequence: TGCGCCAGCAGCAAGACAGCCCTGAACACTGAAGCTTTCTTT.

This clonotype was seen ten or more times. V usage is TRBV7-6 and J usage is TRBJ1-2; TRBD1 aligns across 8 bases. Germline CDR1 SGHVS, CDR2 FNYEAQ. The V gene end was trimmed by 5 bases and the J gene end by 3 bases; junction bases not matched to a gene: 8. The CDR3 has 15 residues. The CDR3 region is CASSASRGLDYGYTF. In nucleotides, the CDR3 is TGTGCCAGCAGCGCCTCCAGGGGGCTTGACTATGGCTACACCTTC. Complete variable domain (other parts from reference TRBV7-6 and TRBJ1-2): GAGVSQSPRYKVTKRGQDVALRCDPISGHVSLYWYRQALGQGPEFLTYFNYEAQQDKSGLPNDRFSAERPEGSISTLTIQRTEQRDSAMYRCASSASRGLDYGYTFGSGTRLTVV.

This clonotype appeared many times. The chain combines TRBV6-2 or TRBV6-3 with TRBJ1-2; 7 positions agree with TRBD1. Germline lookup yields CDR1 MNHEY and CDR2 SVGEGT. CDR3 length equals 15 residues. V lost 5 bases, J lost 2 bases, and 8 bases stayed unmatched. Written as DNA, the CDR3 is TGTGCCAGCAGTCGGTCCGGGACAGAGAACTATGGCTACACCTTC. Translating it yields CASSRSGTENYGYTF.

This clonotype was observed at least ten times. This rearrangement joins TRBV6-5 to TRBJ2-7; 9 bases fit TRBD2. V was pared by 7 bases and J by 2 bases, with 6 bases of the junction left unmatched. CDR3 length: 14 amino acids. Looked up from germline, CDR1 is MNHEY and CDR2 is SVGAGI. The CDR3, as DNA: TGTGCCAGCAACGCGGCTAGCGGGGCCTACGAGCAGTACTTC. Translation gives CASNAASGAYEQYF.

The J gene is TRBJ2-5, the V gene TRBV2; 7 positions agree with TRBD2. With V trimmed by 7 bases and J by 4 bases, 9 bases remained unmatched. CDR1 and CDR2 (germline): SNHLY, FYNNEI. The CDR3 covers 14 residues. CDR3 sequence reads: CASTPSGRRETQYF. DNA of the CDR3: TGTGCCAGCACTCCTAGCGGCAGAAGAGAGACCCAGTACTTC.

This clonotype was detected ten times or more. The gene calls are TRBV20-1 and TRBJ2-2; 7 nucleotides agree with TRBD2. CDR1 DFQATT and CDR2 SNEGSKA come from the germline V gene (reference sequence). This CDR3 has 20 residues. The junction had 21 bases not matched to a gene; V was cut back by 0 bases and J by 5 bases. CDR3 in DNA: TGCAGTGCTAGAGATGCGGCATCGGGCGGGAGTTTGGGACGGACCGGGGAGCTGTTTTTT. Protein sequence: CSARDAASGGSLGRTGELFF.

This clonotype showed up many times. The chain links TRBV9 to TRBJ2-1; D is possibly TRBD2 (5 bases). Trimming removed 0 bases from V and 1 base from J, with 5 bases in between. Looked up from germline, CDR1 is SGDLS and CDR2 is YYNGEE. The CDR3 is 14 amino acids. The CDR3 bases are TGTGCCAGCAGCGTAGCGGGATCCTACAATGAGCAGTTCTTC. Its protein is CASSVAGSYNEQFF.